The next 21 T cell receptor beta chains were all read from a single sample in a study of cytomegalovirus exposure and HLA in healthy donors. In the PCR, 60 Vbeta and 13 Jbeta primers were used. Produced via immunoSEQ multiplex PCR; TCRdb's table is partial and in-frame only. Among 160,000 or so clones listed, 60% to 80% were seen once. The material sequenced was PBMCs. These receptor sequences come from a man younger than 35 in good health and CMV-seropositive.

The CDR3 bases are TGTGCCAGCAGCTTAGGGAGACAGGGAAACACCATATATTTT. Amino acids: CASSLGRQGNTIYF. The rearrangement uses TRBV11-2 and TRBJ1-3; D is perhaps TRBD1 (5 bases). Per germline, CDR1 SGHAT and CDR2 FQNNGV. The CDR3 sequence is 14 residues long. V was clipped by 1 base and J by 4 bases, with 8 bases between them.

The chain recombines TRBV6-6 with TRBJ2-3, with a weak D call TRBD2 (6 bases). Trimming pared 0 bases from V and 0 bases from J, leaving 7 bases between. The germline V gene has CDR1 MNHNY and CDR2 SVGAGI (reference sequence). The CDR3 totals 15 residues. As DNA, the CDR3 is TGTGCCAGCAGTTACTCGCGGGGTAGCACAGATACGCAGTATTTT. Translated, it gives CASSYSRGSTDTQYF.

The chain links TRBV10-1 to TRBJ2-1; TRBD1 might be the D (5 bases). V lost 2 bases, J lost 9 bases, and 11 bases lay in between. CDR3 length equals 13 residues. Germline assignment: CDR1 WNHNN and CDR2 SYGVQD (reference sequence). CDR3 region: CASSETGHPEQFF. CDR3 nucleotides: TGCGCCAGCAGTGAGACCGGACACCCTGAGCAGTTCTTC.

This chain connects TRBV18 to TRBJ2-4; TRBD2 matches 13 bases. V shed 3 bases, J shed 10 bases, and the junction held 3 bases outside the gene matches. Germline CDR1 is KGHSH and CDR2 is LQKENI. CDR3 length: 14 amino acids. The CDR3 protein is CASSPQLAGGIQYF. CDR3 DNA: TGTGCCAGCTCACCCCAACTAGCGGGGGGGATTCAGTACTTC.

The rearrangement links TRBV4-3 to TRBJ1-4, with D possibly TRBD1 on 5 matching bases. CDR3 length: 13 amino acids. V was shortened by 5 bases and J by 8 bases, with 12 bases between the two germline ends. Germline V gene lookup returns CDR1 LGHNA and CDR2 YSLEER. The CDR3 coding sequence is TGCGCCAGCAGCGCGGGGGGACGGGAAAAACTGTTTTTT. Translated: CASSAGGREKLFF.

The CDR3 DNA sequence: TGTGCCACCAGCAGTCCTAGCGGGGACAGCACAGATACGCAGTATTTT. Its protein is CATSSPSGDSTDTQYF. The rearrangement uses TRBV15 and TRBJ2-3, with TRBD2 matching over 9 bases. V trimming: 3 bases; J trimming: 0 bases; junction bases outside the gene matches: 4. The CDR3 consists of 16 residues. From germline, CDR1 is LNHNV and CDR2 YYDKDF (reference sequence).

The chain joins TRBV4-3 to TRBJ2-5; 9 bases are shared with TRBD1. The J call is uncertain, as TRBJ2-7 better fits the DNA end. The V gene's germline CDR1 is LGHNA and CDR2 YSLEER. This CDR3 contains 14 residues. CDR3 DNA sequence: TGCGCCAGCAGCAAAGGACAGGGGCGCTACGAGCAGTACTTC. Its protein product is CASSKGQGRYEQYF.

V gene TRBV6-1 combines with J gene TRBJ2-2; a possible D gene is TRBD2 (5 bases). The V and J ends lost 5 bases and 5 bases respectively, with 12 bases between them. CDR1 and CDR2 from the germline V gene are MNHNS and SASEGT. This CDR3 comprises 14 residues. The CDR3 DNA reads TGTGCCAGCAGTCCCGGGGTATTGACCGGGGAGCTGTTTTTT. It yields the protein CASSPGVLTGELFF.

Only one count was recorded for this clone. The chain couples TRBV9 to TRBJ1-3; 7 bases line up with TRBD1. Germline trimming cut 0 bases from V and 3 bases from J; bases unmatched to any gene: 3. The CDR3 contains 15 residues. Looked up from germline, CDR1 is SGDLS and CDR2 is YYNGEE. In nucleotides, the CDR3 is TGTGCCAGCAGCGTAGAGGACAGGTTTGGAAACACCATATATTTT. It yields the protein CASSVEDRFGNTIYF.

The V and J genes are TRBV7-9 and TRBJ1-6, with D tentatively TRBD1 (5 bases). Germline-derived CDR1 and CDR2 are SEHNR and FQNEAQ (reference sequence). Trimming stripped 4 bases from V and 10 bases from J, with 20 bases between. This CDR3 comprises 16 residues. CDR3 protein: CASSSTQGIARSPLHF. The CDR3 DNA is TGTGCCAGCAGCTCAACCCAGGGCATCGCGAGGTCACCCCTCCACTTT. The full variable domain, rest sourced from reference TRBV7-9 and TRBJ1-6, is DTGVSQNPRHKITKRGQNVTFRCDPISEHNRLYWYRQTLGQGPEFLTYFQNEAQLEKSRLLSDRFSAERPKGSFSTLEIQRTEQGDSAMYLCASSSTQGIARSPLHFGNGTRLTVT.

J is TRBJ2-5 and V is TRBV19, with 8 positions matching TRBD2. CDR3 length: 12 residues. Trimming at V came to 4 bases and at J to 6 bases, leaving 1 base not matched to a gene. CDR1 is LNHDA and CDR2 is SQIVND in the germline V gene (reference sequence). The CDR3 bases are TGTGCCAGTAGTACTAGCGGGCAGACCCAGTACTTC. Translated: CASSTSGQTQYF.

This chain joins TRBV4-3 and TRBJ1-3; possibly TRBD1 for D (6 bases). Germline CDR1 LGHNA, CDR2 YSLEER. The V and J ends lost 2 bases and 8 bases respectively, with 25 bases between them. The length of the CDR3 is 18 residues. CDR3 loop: CASSQLGGALGAGYTIYF. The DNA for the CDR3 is TGCGCCAGCAGCCAATTAGGGGGTGCTTTAGGGGCAGGTTACACCATATATTTT.

Here the CDR3 reads CASSYRGADPFANTGELFF. CDR3 in DNA: TGTGCCAGCAGTTACCGGGGGGCAGACCCGTTCGCGAACACCGGGGAGCTGTTTTTT. The chain links TRBV27 to TRBJ2-2; D might be TRBD2 (7 bases). This CDR3 spans 19 amino acids. From germline, CDR1 is MNHEY and CDR2 SMNVEV (reference sequence). Trimming cost V 4 bases and J 0 bases, with 21 bases left between them.

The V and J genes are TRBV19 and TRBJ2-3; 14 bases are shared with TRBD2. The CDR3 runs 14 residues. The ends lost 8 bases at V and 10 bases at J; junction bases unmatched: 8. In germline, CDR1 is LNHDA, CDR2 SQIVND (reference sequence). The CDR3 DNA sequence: TGTGCCAGTTTGGGGACTAGCGGGAGTTTTGCGCAGTATTTT. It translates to CASLGTSGSFAQYF.

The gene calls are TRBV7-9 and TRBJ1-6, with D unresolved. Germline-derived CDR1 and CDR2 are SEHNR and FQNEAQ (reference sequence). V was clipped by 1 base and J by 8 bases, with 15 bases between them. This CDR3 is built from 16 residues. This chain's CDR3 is CASSLEPVGNYSPLHF. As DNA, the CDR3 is TGTGCCAGCAGCTTAGAACCCGTCGGGAACTATTCACCCCTCCACTTT.

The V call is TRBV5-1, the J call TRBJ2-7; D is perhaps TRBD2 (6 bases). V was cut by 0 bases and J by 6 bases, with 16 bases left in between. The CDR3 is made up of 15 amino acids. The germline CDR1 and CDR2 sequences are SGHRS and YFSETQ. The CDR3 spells CASSLDGRGMGEQYF. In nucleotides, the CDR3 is TGCGCCAGCAGCTTGGACGGACGGGGGATGGGCGAGCAGTACTTC. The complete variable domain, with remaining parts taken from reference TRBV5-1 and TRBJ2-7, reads KAGVTQTPRYLIKTRGQQVTLSCSPISGHRSVSWYQQTPGQGLQFLFEYFSETQRNKGNFPGRFSGRQFSNSRSEMNVSTLELGDSALYLCASSLDGRGMGEQYFGPGTRLTVT.

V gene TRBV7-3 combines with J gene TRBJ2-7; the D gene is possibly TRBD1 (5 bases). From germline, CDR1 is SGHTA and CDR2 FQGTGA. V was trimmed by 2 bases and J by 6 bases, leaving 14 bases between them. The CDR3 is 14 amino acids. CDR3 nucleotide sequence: TGTGCCAGCAGCTTATCTGGGGCGGATGGCGAGCAGTACTTC. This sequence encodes CASSLSGADGEQYF.

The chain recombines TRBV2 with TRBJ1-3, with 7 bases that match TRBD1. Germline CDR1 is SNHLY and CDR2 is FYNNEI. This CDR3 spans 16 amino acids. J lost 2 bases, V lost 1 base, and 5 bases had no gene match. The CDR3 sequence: CASSEGATGAGNTIYF. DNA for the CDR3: TGTGCCAGCAGTGAAGGGGCCACAGGGGCTGGAAACACCATATATTTT.

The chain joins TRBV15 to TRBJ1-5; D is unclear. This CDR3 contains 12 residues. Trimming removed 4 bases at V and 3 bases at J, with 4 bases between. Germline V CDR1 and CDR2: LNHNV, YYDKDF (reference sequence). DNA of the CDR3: TGTGCCACCAGCATAAACAATCAGCCCCAGCATTTT. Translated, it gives CATSINNQPQHF.

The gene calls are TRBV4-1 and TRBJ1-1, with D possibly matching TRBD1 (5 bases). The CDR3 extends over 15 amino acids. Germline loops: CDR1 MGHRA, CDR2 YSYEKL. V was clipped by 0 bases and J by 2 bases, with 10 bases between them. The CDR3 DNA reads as TGCGCCAGCAGCCAAGAGGGCCGGACAAACACTGAAGCTTTCTTT. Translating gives CASSQEGRTNTEAFF.

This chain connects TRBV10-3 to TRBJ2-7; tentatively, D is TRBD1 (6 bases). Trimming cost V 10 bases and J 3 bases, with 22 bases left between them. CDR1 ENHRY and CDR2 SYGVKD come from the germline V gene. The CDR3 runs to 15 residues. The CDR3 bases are TGTGCCACCACGGACCCCGGACAGAATAGCTACGAGCAGTACTTC. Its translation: CATTDPGQNSYEQYF.